Listed here are 31 T cell receptor beta chains from one sample, sequenced in a study of T cells in Graves' hyperthyroidism and ophthalmopathy. What was amplified from RNA transcripts were TCR beta CDR3 regions. The HTBI primer set was used in a first-round RT-PCR of the TCR CDR3. One entry per CDR3 protein results from TCRdb running MiXCR on the multiplex PCR reads. The table has some 460,000 distinct CDR3 sequences, approximately 15% seen once. Material for sequencing was blood. The receptor source for this set is a woman aged 18-29 years with Graves' hyperthyroidism.

This clonotype appeared many times. The chain recombines TRBV11-2 with TRBJ2-2; a possible D gene is TRBD2 (6 bases). From germline, CDR1 is SGHAT and CDR2 FQNNGV. Trimming took off 4 bases at V and 12 bases at J, with 15 bases between the two ends. The CDR3 is made up of 13 amino acids. CDR3 amino acids: CASSSTTGGKLFF. As DNA, the CDR3 is TGTGCCAGCAGCTCAACAACCGGGGGAAAGCTGTTTTTT. Based on the CDR3 plus reference TRBV11-2 and TRBJ2-2, the full variable domain is EAGVAQSPRYKIIEKRQSVAFWCNPISGHATLYWYQQILGQGPKLLIQFQNNGVVDDSQLPKDRFSAERLKGVDSTLKIQPAKLEDSAVYLCASSSTTGGKLFFGEGSRLTVL.

This clonotype has at least ten counts. The rearrangement joins TRBV7-2 to TRBJ2-5; 9 bases agree with TRBD2. V gave up 8 bases and J gave up 10 bases; unmatched junction bases: 11. The CDR3 spans 13 residues. Germline lookup yields CDR1 SGHTA and CDR2 FQGNSA. CDR3 nucleotides: TGTGCCAGCGGTTTAAGCGGGGGGACCCACCAGTACTTC. Protein: CASGLSGGTHQYF.

This clonotype occurred many times. The V call is TRBV10-3, the J call TRBJ2-7; TRBD2 matches 7 bases. CDR3 length equals 12 residues. J was trimmed by 5 bases and V by 5 bases; bases with no gene match: 3. Looked up from germline, CDR1 is ENHRY and CDR2 is SYGVKD. The chain's CDR3 is CAISPSGDEQYF. CDR3 bases: TGTGCCATCAGTCCCAGCGGGGACGAGCAGTACTTC.

This clonotype was counted many times. The V gene is TRBV12-3 or TRBV12-4, the J gene TRBJ2-7, with 9 bases identical to TRBD1. The V gene end was trimmed by 2 bases and the J gene end by 2 bases; junction bases not matched to a gene: 4. The CDR3 contains 15 residues. The CDR3 nucleotides are TGTGCCAGCAGTTTAATATGGACAGGGGCCTACGAGCAGTACTTC. It is translated as CASSLIWTGAYEQYF.

This clonotype occurred a few times. The J gene is TRBJ2-3, the V gene TRBV30, with D possibly matching TRBD2 (7 bases). The CDR3 is 18 residues long. V dropped 2 bases and J dropped 6 bases, with 27 bases sitting between them. CDR1 GTSNPN and CDR2 SVGIG come from the germline V gene (reference sequence). This chain's CDR3 is CAWSPSTGGQMTWDTQYF. The DNA for the CDR3 is TGTGCCTGGAGTCCTTCTACGGGGGGACAAATGACTTGGGATACGCAGTATTTT.

In this sample, this clonotype turned up many times. This sequence joins TRBV5-1 and TRBJ1-2, with D hard to call. Looked up from germline, CDR1 is SGHRS and CDR2 is YFSETQ. V was trimmed by 6 bases and J by 7 bases, leaving 19 bases between them. The CDR3 is 14 residues long. In DNA, the CDR3 is TGCGCCAGCAAAGTCGTGTCGGACGGGCTTGGCTACACCTTC. This codes for CASKVVSDGLGYTF.

The V and J genes are TRBV7-9 and TRBJ2-2; no firm D call. Trimming shortened V by 1 base and J by 7 bases, and 16 bases separated the two germline ends. The germline V gene encodes CDR1 SEHNR and CDR2 FQNEAQ (reference sequence). CDR3 size: 16 residues. CDR3 bases: TGTGCCAGCAGCTTAGAGGGTCAATCCCTAATCGGGGAGCTGTTTTTT. The encoded protein is CASSLEGQSLIGELFF.

This clonotype showed up many times. V usage is TRBV24-1 and J usage is TRBJ1-5; D is perhaps TRBD1 (6 bases). Trimming took off 9 bases at V and 1 base at J, with 18 bases between the two ends. CDR1 is KGHDR, CDR2 SFDVKD, per germline. This CDR3 has 16 residues. CDR3 nucleotide sequence: TGTGCCACCGCTGCCCGGGACATGAGAAGCAATCAGCCCCAGCATTTT. This codes for CATAARDMRSNQPQHF.

This chain links TRBV5-1 with TRBJ1-6; D might be TRBD1 (5 bases). Germline CDR1 reads SGHRS; CDR2 reads YFSETQ. The ends were cut back, 4 bases at V and 6 bases at J, with 14 bases in the middle. The CDR3 sequence is 15 residues long. The chain's CDR3 is CASSGQGASNSPLHF. The CDR3 region has the DNA TGCGCCAGCAGCGGGCAGGGTGCTTCTAATTCACCCCTCCACTTT.

The chain joins TRBV19 to TRBJ2-7; TRBD1 agrees at 7 bases. The CDR3 runs 14 residues. Looked up from germline, CDR1 is LNHDA and CDR2 is SQIVND (reference sequence). Unmatched junction bases numbered 3, after V lost 3 bases and J lost 1 base. The CDR3 DNA reads as TGTGCCAGTAGTATGACAGGGTTGTCCTACGAGCAGTACTTC. The encoded protein is CASSMTGLSYEQYF.

The chain recombines TRBV27 with TRBJ2-4, with 8 bases lining up with TRBD2. Germline CDR1 is MNHEY and CDR2 is SMNVEV (reference sequence). Losses at the gene ends were 6 bases for V and 6 bases for J; bases not matched to a gene: 10. This CDR3 has 15 residues. The CDR3 region has the DNA TGTGCCAGCAGCTTAAGAACTAGCGGTCGAAACATTCAGTACTTC. Translating gives CASSLRTSGRNIQYF.

This clonotype was detected many times. This chain joins TRBV29-1 and TRBJ2-7; 8 nucleotides line up with TRBD1. The germline CDR1 and CDR2 sequences are SQVTM and ANQGSEA. There are 13 residues in the CDR3. Losses at the gene ends were 4 bases for V and 1 base for J; bases not matched to a gene: 3. The CDR3 region is CSVAGGLSYEQYF. The CDR3 DNA reads as TGCAGCGTTGCAGGGGGCCTTTCCTACGAGCAGTACTTC.

The sample holds many counts of this clonotype. The chain is built from TRBV11-2 and TRBJ2-5, with D possibly called TRBD1 or TRBD2 (5 bases each). The CDR3 consists of 15 residues. With 3 bases removed from V and 1 base from J, the gap between germline ends came to 12 bases. Germline lookup yields CDR1 SGHAT and CDR2 FQNNGV. The CDR3 nucleotides are TGTGCCAGCAGCTTGGTTCTGGGGACCCAAGAGACCCAGTACTTC. Its translation: CASSLVLGTQETQYF. The entire variable domain, with the rest obtained from reference TRBV11-2 and TRBJ2-5, is as follows: EAGVAQSPRYKIIEKRQSVAFWCNPISGHATLYWYQQILGQGPKLLIQFQNNGVVDDSQLPKDRFSAERLKGVDSTLKIQPAKLEDSAVYLCASSLVLGTQETQYFGPGTRLLVL.

This clonotype was picked up a small number of times. V is TRBV10-2 and J is TRBJ2-3, with 7 bases matching TRBD1. After removal of 11 bases from V and 6 bases from J, the junction contained 14 bases not matched to a gene. There are 14 residues in the CDR3. The germline gives CDR1 WSHSY, CDR2 SAAADI. The CDR3 DNA sequence: TGCGCCCGCTCCGCAGGGGGTCGTGGGGATACGCAGTATTTT. Encoded protein: CARSAGGRGDTQYF.

This clonotype was detected ten times or more. The rearrangement uses TRBV20-1 and TRBJ2-7; a possible D gene is TRBD2 (7 bases). There are 15 residues in the CDR3. The V end was cut by 1 base, the J end by 7 bases, with 20 bases between. The germline V gene encodes CDR1 DFQATT and CDR2 SNEGSKA (reference sequence). CDR3 loop: CSARAGSGGASEQYF. The CDR3 coding sequence is TGCAGTGCTAGAGCTGGTAGTGGGGGGGCCTCGGAGCAGTACTTC.

In this sample, this clonotype turned up a few times. The rearrangement uses TRBV18 and TRBJ2-1; D may be TRBD2 (7 bases). Germline values: CDR1 KGHSH, CDR2 LQKENI. The CDR3 has 17 amino acids. V lost 3 bases and J 1 base, leaving 16 bases between the germline ends. The CDR3: CASSPREGGASYNEQFF. The CDR3 nucleotides read TGTGCCAGCTCACCTCGGGAAGGGGGGGCATCCTACAATGAGCAGTTCTTC.

In this sample, this clonotype turned up many times. This chain links TRBV27 with TRBJ1-5; D possibly corresponds to TRBD1 (5 bases). The CDR3 consists of 17 residues. Trimming shortened V by 5 bases and J by 5 bases, and 22 bases separated the two germline ends. The germline V gene encodes CDR1 MNHEY and CDR2 SMNVEV (reference sequence). The CDR3 DNA sequence: TGTGCCAGCAGTCCAGGCCAGGGTCGAGGGGCGTATCAGCCCCAGCATTTT. Amino acids: CASSPGQGRGAYQPQHF.

This clonotype was found a few times. This chain uses TRBV4-1 with TRBJ1-1; TRBD1 matches at 7 bases. The V gene end was trimmed by 6 bases and the J gene end by 4 bases; junction bases not matched to a gene: 5. Germline-derived CDR1 and CDR2 are MGHRA and YSYEKL. This CDR3 contains 13 residues. The CDR3 region is CASRIPGGTEAFF. The DNA for the CDR3 is TGCGCCAGCAGGATACCAGGGGGCACTGAAGCTTTCTTT.

This clonotype was detected many times. The genes are TRBV6-5 and TRBJ2-5; a weak D match, TRBD2 (5 bases). Germline-derived CDR1 and CDR2 are MNHEY and SVGAGI. V was clipped by 0 bases and J by 3 bases, with 14 bases between them. The CDR3 runs to 16 residues. The CDR3 DNA reads as TGTGCCAGCAGTTACTCGATACTAGGAAGGAAAGAGACCCAGTACTTC. Residues: CASSYSILGRKETQYF.

The chain links TRBV24-1 to TRBJ1-5; 8 bases map to TRBD1. The CDR3 spans 17 residues. Trimming cost V 4 bases and J 4 bases; bases outside gene matches: 11. Germline CDR1 is KGHDR and CDR2 is SFDVKD. This CDR3 reads CATSDPLGQGENQPQHF. The CDR3 DNA reads as TGTGCCACCAGTGACCCCCTCGGACAGGGCGAAAATCAGCCCCAGCATTTT.

This clonotype showed up many times. The rearrangement joins TRBV20-1 to TRBJ2-7; 10 bases are a match to TRBD1. The CDR3 is 16 residues long. Germline CDR1 is DFQATT and CDR2 is SNEGSKA (reference sequence). Trimming took 6 bases from V and 2 from J; bases not matched to a gene: 13. CDR3 sequence (DNA): TGCAGTGCCGACAAAGTGGGACAGGGGTACACCTACGAGCAGTACTTC. This sequence encodes CSADKVGQGYTYEQYF.

Concerning this clonotype: A read error may explain this, as a much larger clone is one base away. This chain connects TRBV12-3 or TRBV12-4 to TRBJ1-1; TRBD1 agrees at 8 bases. This CDR3 is 13 amino acids long. Unmatched junction bases numbered 13, after V lost 7 bases and J lost 12 bases. CDR3 DNA: TGTGCCAGCATCGGACAGGGCCATATGGTAACTTTCTTT. Translating gives CASIGQGHMVTFF.

The chain joins TRBV6-5 to TRBJ2-2; D not resolved. Trimming stripped 7 bases from V and 7 bases from J, with 10 bases between. Per the germline V gene, CDR1 is MNHEY and CDR2 is SVGAGI. The CDR3 consists of 12 residues. CDR3 in DNA: TGTGCCAGCACCCAGGTGGTCGGGGAGCTGTTTTTT. This sequence encodes CASTQVVGELFF.

This clonotype was recorded many times. The chain couples TRBV20-1 to TRBJ2-7, with 8 bases aligning to TRBD2. Trimming took 7 bases from V and 7 from J; bases not matched to a gene: 15. The length of the CDR3 is 14 residues. Germline V gene lookup returns CDR1 DFQATT and CDR2 SNEGSKA (reference sequence). The CDR3 region has the DNA TGCAGTGGAAGATATAGCGGGGCCAGGGGTGAGCAGTACTTC. This codes for CSGRYSGARGEQYF.

The chain is built from TRBV5-5 and TRBJ2-4; D unclear. Germline V gene lookup returns CDR1 SGHKS and CDR2 YYEKEE (reference sequence). Between the trimmed V and J ends, which lost 0 bases and 1 base, there was a span of 14 bases. CDR3 size: 17 residues. The CDR3 sequence: CASSLDRAKVAKNIQYF. In DNA form, the CDR3 reads TGTGCCAGCAGCTTGGATAGGGCCAAAGTGGCCAAAAACATTCAGTACTTC. Looking up the rest from reference TRBV5-5 and TRBJ2-4 gives the full variable domain: DAGVTQSPTHLIKTRGQQVTLRCSPISGHKSVSWYQQVLGQGPQFIFQYYEKEERGRGNFPDRFSARQFPNYSSELNVNALLLGDSALYLCASSLDRAKVAKNIQYFGAGTRLSVL.

The V and J genes are TRBV6-2 or TRBV6-3 and TRBJ1-1; no definite D call. The CDR3 runs 14 residues. V was shortened by 5 bases and J by 0 bases, with 10 bases between the two germline ends. The germline CDR1 and CDR2 sequences are MNHEY and SVGEGT. The CDR3 nucleotides are TGTGCCAGCAGTCCTTTCCTCATGAACACTGAAGCTTTCTTT. As protein: CASSPFLMNTEAFF.

This clonotype was seen many times. V gene TRBV12-3 or TRBV12-4 combines with J gene TRBJ2-1; TRBD2 agrees at 15 bases. V lost 9 bases and J lost 8; bases outside the gene matches: 20. The CDR3 totals 19 residues. This CDR3 reads CASQRQGLGLAGGLYEQFF. The DNA of the CDR3 is TGTGCCAGTCAACGACAGGGATTAGGACTAGCGGGAGGGCTCTATGAGCAGTTCTTC.

The V and J genes are TRBV2 and TRBJ1-1; no reliable D call. Germline V gene sequence: CDR1 SNHLY, CDR2 FYNNEI. The CDR3 totals 10 residues. The ends were cut back, 8 bases at V and 10 bases at J, with 11 bases in the middle. The CDR3 region is CASAISGAFF. The CDR3 DNA follows: TGTGCCAGCGCAATATCCGGAGCTTTCTTT.

The chain is built from TRBV15 and TRBJ2-7, with a tentative D call TRBD2 (5 bases). V shed 0 bases and J shed 7 bases, with 16 bases lying between them. The CDR3 runs 15 residues. Germline V gene data show CDR1 as LNHNV and CDR2 as YYDKDF (reference sequence). CDR3 coding DNA: TGTGCCACCAGCAGAGATCCCAGCGGCCCTGAAGAGCAGTACTTC. It yields the protein CATSRDPSGPEEQYF.

This clonotype was observed many times. This chain links TRBV18 with TRBJ2-7, with a weak D call TRBD1 (5 bases). Trimming stripped 2 bases from V and 0 bases from J, with 17 bases between. This CDR3 is 17 amino acids long. The germline gives CDR1 KGHSH, CDR2 LQKENI. The CDR3 region is CASSPGRGTRSSYEQYF. The DNA for the CDR3 is TGTGCCAGCTCACCAGGAAGGGGAACACGCAGCTCCTACGAGCAGTACTTC.

There are a few counts of this clonotype. V usage is TRBV20-1 and J usage is TRBJ2-7, with 8 bases matching TRBD1. V shed 3 bases, J shed 3 bases, and the junction held 7 bases outside the gene matches. CDR1 DFQATT and CDR2 SNEGSKA come from the germline V gene (reference sequence). CDR3 length: 14 amino acids. The CDR3 here is CSASEQGGGYEQYF. The CDR3 DNA sequence: TGCAGTGCTAGCGAACAGGGGGGCGGCTACGAGCAGTACTTC.